One and the same sample provided the 11 T cell receptor beta chains below, sequenced in a study of T cells in Graves' hyperthyroidism and ophthalmopathy. What was amplified from RNA transcripts were TCR beta CDR3 regions. In the first-round RT-PCR of the TCR CDR3, the HTBI primer set was used. TCRdb fed the multiplex PCR reads into MiXCR, producing one record per CDR3 protein. The sample lists over 300,000 distinct CDR3 sequences, around 14% occurring once. Input material: blood. The receptor source for this set is a woman aged 55-70 years with Graves' hyperthyroidism.

The sample holds many counts of this clonotype. The chain couples TRBV7-9 to TRBJ1-1, with 7 bases fitting TRBD1. Losses at the gene ends were 1 base for V and 2 bases for J; bases not matched to a gene: 1. Germline CDR1 and CDR2: SEHNR and FQNEAQ (reference sequence). The CDR3 extends over 14 amino acids. The CDR3 DNA reads as TGTGCCAGCAGCTTAGAGGGGGCCAACACTGAAGCTTTCTTT. Amino acids: CASSLEGANTEAFF.

This clonotype was counted many times. The genes are TRBV2 and TRBJ2-7, with 8 bases lining up with TRBD1. V lost 7 bases and J lost 1; bases outside the gene matches: 9. The CDR3 contains 15 residues. The germline V gene has CDR1 SNHLY and CDR2 FYNNEI. The CDR3 region has the DNA TGTGCCAGCAAACAGGACAGGGATCCTTCCTACGAGCAGTACTTC. It encodes CASKQDRDPSYEQYF.

This chain uses TRBV9 with TRBJ2-3; D is perhaps TRBD2 (7 bases). Germline V CDR1 and CDR2: SGDLS, YYNGEE. The V and J ends lost 1 base and 6 bases respectively, with 15 bases between them. The CDR3 is 15 residues long. CDR3 DNA: TGTGCCAGCAGCGTATTAGGCGGGGGCAGGGATACGCAGTATTTT. It encodes CASSVLGGGRDTQYF.

This clonotype was recorded many times. This sequence joins TRBV5-6 and TRBJ2-1, with D tentatively TRBD2 (5 bases). The CDR3 has 14 residues. CDR1 SGHDT and CDR2 YYEEEE come from the germline V gene. V was clipped by 4 bases and J by 9 bases, with 17 bases between them. CDR3 nucleotide sequence: TGTGCCAGCAGCACGGACTTAGCCCTGGGTGAGCAGTTCTTC. Residues: CASSTDLALGEQFF.

Ten or more counts support this clonotype. V gene TRBV3-1 combines with J gene TRBJ1-5; D is possibly TRBD1 (6 bases). The CDR3 totals 12 residues. Trimming pared 0 bases from V and 13 bases from J, leaving 10 bases between. Germline CDR1 is LGHDT and CDR2 is YNNKEL (reference sequence). The CDR3 here is CASSQDRGPQHF. CDR3 nucleotides: TGTGCCAGCAGCCAAGACAGGGGTCCTCAGCATTTT.

In its sample, this clonotype was seen many times. The chain carries TRBV18 and TRBJ2-2; D is undetermined. Between the trimmed V and J ends, which lost 3 bases and 4 bases, there was a span of 6 bases. There are 13 residues in the CDR3. Germline V CDR1 and CDR2: KGHSH, LQKENI. The CDR3 region has the DNA TGTGCCAGCTCACCTCTGGGCACCGGGGAGCTGTTTTTT. Translated, it gives CASSPLGTGELFF.

The chain is built from TRBV19 and TRBJ1-1, with 9 bases identical to TRBD1. This CDR3 comprises 12 residues. Germline CDR1 LNHDA, CDR2 SQIVND (reference sequence). Trimming removed 2 bases from V and 8 bases from J; junction bases left unmatched: 0. The CDR3 DNA sequence: TGTGCCAGTAGTATAACAGGGGGCGAAGCTTTCTTT. Translating it yields CASSITGGEAFF.

This clonotype was recorded at least ten times. V gene TRBV5-1 combines with J gene TRBJ1-1; D unresolved. The CDR3 covers 17 residues. Trimming removed 1 base at V and 1 base at J, with 17 bases between. The germline V gene has CDR1 SGHRS and CDR2 YFSETQ. CDR3 DNA sequence: TGCGCCAGCAGCTTGTGGGGATTCTTTGGAGCGAACACTGAAGCTTTCTTT. Protein: CASSLWGFFGANTEAFF.

This clonotype has a count of ten or more. The rearrangement joins TRBV20-1 to TRBJ2-1, with TRBD2 matching over 10 bases. Trimming at V came to 0 bases and at J to 9 bases, leaving 11 bases not matched to a gene. Germline-derived CDR1 and CDR2 are DFQATT and SNEGSKA (reference sequence). There are 16 residues in the CDR3. This CDR3 is CSARDRVSGRTGEQFF. Written as DNA, the CDR3 is TGCAGTGCTAGAGATCGGGTTAGCGGGAGGACTGGTGAGCAGTTCTTC.

This chain joins TRBV11-2 and TRBJ1-6; 10 positions agree with TRBD1. Germline CDR1 is SGHAT and CDR2 is FQNNGV. Trimming cost V 3 bases and J 7 bases; bases outside gene matches: 9. The CDR3 sequence is 17 residues long. The CDR3 loop is CASSFGTGAKVNSPLHF. CDR3 bases: TGTGCCAGCAGCTTTGGGACAGGGGCCAAGGTGAATTCACCCCTCCACTTT.

On this clonotype: A much larger clonotype is one base distant, so this may be a read error. This chain uses TRBV5-1 with TRBJ2-7, with 10 bases identical to TRBD2. The V segment lost 4 bases and the J segment 0 bases; nucleotides outside the gene matches: 4. Germline lookup yields CDR1 SGHRS and CDR2 YFSETQ. The CDR3 is 15 residues long. The CDR3 here is CASSATSGYSYEQYF. The CDR3 coding sequence is TGCGCCAGCAGCGCGACTAGCGGGTACTCCTACGAGCAGTACTTC.